Following are 5 T cell receptor beta chains from one sample sequenced in a study of vaccination and CD4 T cells after COVID-19. Treatment denoted: roughly 10-day PBMC culture with coronavirus spike peptide pools or control peptides (ViraFEST assay). The Oncomine TCR Beta short-read assay was applied to DNA of cultured CD4+ T cells. TCRdb independently ran MiXCR on the PCR reads; one entry per CDR3 protein. The table shows around 13,000 distinct CDR3 sequences, with about 50% occurring only once. Antigen specificity for these receptors is unknown. Material: CD4+ T cells from blood, cultured in vitro. These receptors were collected from a human donor who had recovered from COVID-19.

The V and J genes are TRBV20-1 and TRBJ2-1; TRBD2 might be the D (6 bases). There are 15 residues in the CDR3. From germline, CDR1 is DFQATT and CDR2 SNEGSKA (reference sequence). The CDR3, as DNA: TGCAGCGCCCCTCCGGAGGGCCGAAGAGCCAATGAGCAGTTCTTC. It codes for CSAPPEGRRANEQFF.

The CDR3 DNA reads TGTGCCAGCAGCTTAGACTCAGGGGGCCGGGAGACCCAGTACTTC. Translated, it gives CASSLDSGGRETQYF. The gene calls are TRBV7-9 and TRBJ2-5; 8 bases line up with TRBD1. With V trimmed by 1 base and J by 5 bases, 6 bases remained unmatched. The CDR3 spans 15 residues. The V gene's germline CDR1 is SEHNR and CDR2 FQNEAQ (reference sequence).

V usage is TRBV6-2 or TRBV6-3 and J usage is TRBJ2-1, with TRBD2 identical over 11 bases. Looked up from germline, CDR1 is MNHEY and CDR2 is SVGEGT. This CDR3 is built from 18 residues. Unmatched junction bases numbered 16, after V lost 8 bases and J lost 4 bases. The CDR3 sequence: CASLNLTPGTSGYNEQFF. In DNA form, the CDR3 reads TGTGCCAGCCTTAATCTTACCCCCGGGACTAGCGGTTACAATGAGCAGTTCTTC.

This clonotype was seen just once. V gene TRBV7-6 combines with J gene TRBJ2-5; 7 bases are shared with TRBD1. This CDR3 region has 14 residues. Germline CDR1 reads SGHVS; CDR2 reads FNYEAQ. The V gene end was trimmed by 3 bases and the J gene end by 3 bases; junction bases not matched to a gene: 4. As DNA, the CDR3 is TGTGCCAGCAGCTTCTCCGGGACAGAAGAGACCCAGTACTTC. Amino acid sequence: CASSFSGTEETQYF.

This chain connects TRBV7-3 to TRBJ2-5; 8 bases agree with TRBD1. The CDR3 totals 14 residues. Losses at the gene ends were 6 bases for V and 1 base for J; bases not matched to a gene: 4. Germline assignment: CDR1 SGHTA and CDR2 FQGTGA. DNA for the CDR3: TGTGCCAGCAGTACCGGGACAGGCCAAGAGACCCAGTACTTC. Translation gives CASSTGTGQETQYF. Looking up the rest from reference TRBV7-3 and TRBJ2-5 gives the full variable domain: GAGVSQTPSNKVTEKGKYVELRCDPISGHTALYWYRQSLGQGPEFLIYFQGTGAADDSGLPNDRFFAVRPEGSVSTLKIQRTERGDSAVYLCASSTGTGQETQYFGPGTRLLVL.